The T cell receptor (beta chain) under discussion was sequenced for a study of blood T cell repertoires in COVID-19. On this clone: The DNA is left out, because the CDR3 cannot be placed on it with certainty; the CDR3 is given as TCRdb lists it.

Repertoires were generated with immunoSEQ multiplex PCR, while TCRdb's copy carries only in-frame clones and drops some. The table lists approximately 70,000 clones, roughly 82% of them singletons. Termini included, the CDR3 measures 17 amino acids. Germline V gives CDR1 MNHNS, CDR2 SASEGT. Sequencing was done on a sample of peripheral blood. The chain combines TRBV6-1 with TRBJ2-1; the table calls TRBD1, which could not be checked here. The clonotype comes from an elderly woman with acute or convalescent COVID-19. The CDR3 spells CASSEVYWGQGIGNEFF.